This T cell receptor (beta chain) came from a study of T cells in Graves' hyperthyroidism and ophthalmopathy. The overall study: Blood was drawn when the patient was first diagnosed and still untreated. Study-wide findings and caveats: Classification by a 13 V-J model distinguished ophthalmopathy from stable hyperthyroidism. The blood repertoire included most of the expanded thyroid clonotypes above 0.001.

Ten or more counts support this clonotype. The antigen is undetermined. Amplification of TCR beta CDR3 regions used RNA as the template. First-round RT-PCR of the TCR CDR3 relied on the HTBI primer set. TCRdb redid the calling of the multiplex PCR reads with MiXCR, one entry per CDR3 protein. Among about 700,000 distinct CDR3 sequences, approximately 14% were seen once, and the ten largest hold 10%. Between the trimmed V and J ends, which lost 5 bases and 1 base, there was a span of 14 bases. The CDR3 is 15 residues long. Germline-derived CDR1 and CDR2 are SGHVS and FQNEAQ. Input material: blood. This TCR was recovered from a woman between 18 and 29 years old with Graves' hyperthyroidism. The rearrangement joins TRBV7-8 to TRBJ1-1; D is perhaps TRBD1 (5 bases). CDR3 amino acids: CASSIRGWGNTEAFF. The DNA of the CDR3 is TGTGCCAGCAGCATTAGGGGCTGGGGGAACACTGAAGCTTTCTTT.